The next 22 T cell receptor beta chains were all read from a single sample in a study of T cell repertoires in cytomegalovirus infection. TCRdb reanalysed the reads using MiXCR and keeps one entry per CDR3 protein. The data contain fewer than 250,000 distinct CDR3 sequences, roughly 12% of them singletons. Material: PBMCs. These receptors all come from a human donor in good health (CMV status not recorded). Some clones in this sample may be carry-over from other donors' samples.

The J gene is TRBJ1-4, the V gene TRBV18, with no clear D. V was shortened by 5 bases and J by 5 bases, with 21 bases between the two germline ends. Looked up from germline, CDR1 is KGHSH and CDR2 is LQKENI. This CDR3 spans 17 amino acids. The CDR3 DNA sequence: TGTGCCAGCTCATTTGCCCCCTCAAATCTACCAAATGAAAAACTGTTTTTT. Protein sequence: CASSFAPSNLPNEKLFF. Full variable domain (missing parts from reference TRBV18 and TRBJ1-4): NAGVMQNPRHLVRRRGQEARLRCSPMKGHSHVYWYRQLPEEGLKFMVYLQKENIIDESGMPKERFSAEFPKEGPSILRIQQVVRGDSAAYFCASSFAPSNLPNEKLFFGSGTQLSVL.

The sample holds many counts of this clonotype. The rearrangement uses TRBV6-2 or TRBV6-3 and TRBJ1-2; D is possibly TRBD1 (5 bases). There are 12 residues in the CDR3. V was shortened by 7 bases and J by 2 bases, with 8 bases between the two germline ends. Germline V gives CDR1 MNHEY, CDR2 SVGEGT. The CDR3 loop is CASIGANYGYTF. The CDR3 DNA sequence: TGTGCCAGCATTGGGGCGAACTATGGCTACACCTTC.

This clonotype was seen many times. The rearrangement uses TRBV10-3 and TRBJ2-7; 10 bases agree with TRBD2. Germline loops: CDR1 ENHRY, CDR2 SYGVKD. V lost 10 bases and J lost 5; bases outside the gene matches: 8. CDR3 length: 13 amino acids. The chain's CDR3 is CASLGTSEHEQYF. The DNA for the CDR3 is TGTGCCAGCCTCGGGACTAGCGAGCACGAGCAGTACTTC.

This clonotype was found many times. The rearrangement uses TRBV6-6 and TRBJ2-7; a possible D gene is TRBD2 (6 bases). Per germline, CDR1 MNHNY and CDR2 SVGAGI (reference sequence). V was pared by 10 bases and J by 0 bases, with 16 bases between. This CDR3 is 14 amino acids long. The CDR3 region has the DNA TGTGCCACAAAATCGGACGGGAGCTCCTACGAGCAGTACTTC. Translated: CATKSDGSSYEQYF.

The V call is TRBV5-1, the J call TRBJ1-1; D not resolved. V lost 0 bases, J lost 3 bases, and 12 bases lay in between. Per germline, CDR1 SGHRS and CDR2 YFSETQ. The CDR3 loop spans 15 amino acids. This CDR3 reads CASSLEVGAHTEAFF. DNA of the CDR3: TGCGCCAGCAGCTTGGAAGTAGGAGCACACACTGAAGCTTTCTTT.

This clonotype was counted between two and nine times. V and J are TRBV19 and TRBJ1-2, with 8 nucleotides matching TRBD1. Germline loops: CDR1 LNHDA, CDR2 SQIVND (reference sequence). Trimming cost V 5 bases and J 0 bases; bases outside gene matches: 5. The CDR3 sequence is 15 residues long. CDR3: CASSGVQGANYGYTF. In DNA, the CDR3 is TGTGCCAGTAGTGGGGTACAGGGGGCTAACTATGGCTACACCTTC.

There are many counts of this clonotype. The V call is TRBV7-2, the J call TRBJ1-4; no reliable D call. In germline, CDR1 is SGHTA, CDR2 FQGNSA. CDR3 length: 16 residues. V was trimmed by 5 bases and J by 5 bases, leaving 18 bases between them. CDR3 DNA: TGTGCCAGCAGCCCCACGGGCATGCCCGGAAATGAAAAACTGTTTTTT. This codes for CASSPTGMPGNEKLFF.

As to this clonotype: A read error may explain this, as a much larger clone is one base away. This chain's CDR3 is CSSRDRGRPQHF. The CDR3 DNA sequence: TGTTCCAGCAGGGACAGGGGGAGGCCCCAGCATTTT. This chain links TRBV6-2 or TRBV6-3 with TRBJ1-5; TRBD1 matches at 11 bases. The CDR3 loop spans 12 amino acids. Germline V gene data show CDR1 as MNHEY and CDR2 as SVGEGT.

This clonotype came up many times. This chain uses TRBV7-3 with TRBJ1-3; a possible D gene is TRBD1 (5 bases). Germline lookup yields CDR1 SGHTA and CDR2 FQGTGA. V lost 5 bases to trimming and J lost 4 bases, with 12 bases between them. The CDR3 loop spans 14 amino acids. The CDR3: CASSPTAAGNTIYF. Written as DNA, the CDR3 is TGTGCCAGCAGCCCGACAGCGGCCGGAAACACCATATATTTT.

This clonotype has ten or more counts. The chain is built from TRBV5-1 and TRBJ2-7; D is uncertain. V lost 4 bases and J 0 bases, leaving 8 bases between the germline ends. Germline CDR1 and CDR2: SGHRS and YFSETQ. CDR3 size: 13 residues. The DNA for the CDR3 is TGCGCCAGCAGCCGGACCCCCTCCTACGAGCAGTACTTC. Translation: CASSRTPSYEQYF.

Ten or more counts support this clonotype. This sequence joins TRBV6-1 and TRBJ1-4; D not certain. V lost 4 bases to trimming and J lost 6 bases, with 18 bases between them. The CDR3 is 16 residues long. Germline lookup yields CDR1 MNHNS and CDR2 SASEGT. CDR3 in DNA: TGTGCCAGCAGTGGACAACCTCGCCCGCGGGATGAAAAACTGTTTTTT. Amino acid sequence: CASSGQPRPRDEKLFF.

In its sample, this clonotype was seen many times. The chain couples TRBV11-3 to TRBJ1-2, with no clear D. The length of the CDR3 is 14 residues. V dropped 0 bases and J dropped 1 base, with 6 bases sitting between them. Germline V gene data show CDR1 as SGHNT and CDR2 as YENEEA. CDR3 loop: CASSLDRRNYGYTF. In DNA form, the CDR3 reads TGTGCCAGCAGCTTAGATCGCCGTAACTATGGCTACACCTTC.

This clonotype was detected ten times or more. V is TRBV12-3 or TRBV12-4 and J is TRBJ2-7; tentatively, D is TRBD2 (6 bases). The ends were cut back, 2 bases at V and 1 base at J, with 12 bases in the middle. CDR3 length equals 15 residues. The CDR3 region is CASSLSRGKSYEQYF. CDR3 coding DNA: TGTGCCAGCAGTTTAAGTCGGGGGAAATCCTACGAGCAGTACTTC.

This clonotype appeared many times. The rearrangement uses TRBV7-2 and TRBJ1-1; no clear D gene. Trimming left V 0 bases short and J 1 base short, with 6 bases between. The CDR3 totals 14 residues. CDR1 and CDR2 from the germline V gene are SGHTA and FQGNSA. This CDR3 is CASSLARGNTEAFF. Here the CDR3 DNA reads TGTGCCAGCAGCTTAGCGAGAGGGAACACTGAAGCTTTCTTT.

This clonotype was observed a single time. This may come from a read error, since a much larger clone is one base off. This chain uses TRBV15 with TRBJ1-1; D unclear. CDR3 length: 16 amino acids. In germline, CDR1 is LNHNV, CDR2 YYDKDF (reference sequence). The chain's CDR3 is CVTSRESPRLNTEAFF. In nucleotides, the CDR3 is TGTGTCACCAGCAGAGAATCCCCCAGATTGAACACTGAAGCTTTCTTT.

The chain employs TRBV14 and TRBJ1-2, with D maybe TRBD1 (5 bases). V was cut by 3 bases and J by 0 bases, with 11 bases left in between. This CDR3 is 15 amino acids long. Germline values: CDR1 SGHDN, CDR2 FVKESK. CDR3: CASSQSPGANYGYTF. CDR3 in DNA: TGTGCCAGCAGCCAGTCTCCGGGGGCTAACTATGGCTACACCTTC.

This clonotype was seen many times. The V call is TRBV7-2, the J call TRBJ2-5; D may be TRBD2 (5 bases). The CDR3 has 15 amino acids. Per the germline V gene, CDR1 is SGHTA and CDR2 is FQGNSA. Trimming took 0 bases from V and 5 from J, leaving 13 bases between them. CDR3 nucleotide sequence: TGTGCCAGCAGCTTAGCTTTTCCGGGCGGGGAGACCCAGTACTTC. This encodes CASSLAFPGGETQYF.

This clonotype has a count of ten or more. The chain couples TRBV6-2 or TRBV6-3 to TRBJ2-7, with 7 bases identical to TRBD1. Germline CDR1 reads MNHEY; CDR2 reads SVGEGT. The CDR3 runs to 12 residues. The V and J ends lost 8 bases and 3 bases, in that order; junction bases with no gene match: 4. CDR3 nucleotides: TGTGCCAGCCGAGGGGACAGCTACGAGCAGTACTTC. This gives the protein CASRGDSYEQYF.

The rearrangement uses TRBV7-3 and TRBJ2-1; possibly TRBD2 for D (6 bases). V gave up 6 bases and J gave up 7 bases, with 16 bases separating them. CDR1 and CDR2 (germline): SGHTA, FQGTGA. This CDR3 comprises 14 residues. In nucleotides, the CDR3 is TGTGCCAGCAGTACCCCGGGACTCACTAATGAGCAGTTCTTC. This encodes CASSTPGLTNEQFF.

This clonotype has at least ten counts. This chain connects TRBV6-1 to TRBJ2-1; 7 bases are shared with TRBD1. CDR1 is MNHNS, CDR2 SASEGT, per germline. This CDR3 comprises 14 residues. V lost 6 bases and J lost 7; bases outside the gene matches: 9. For the CDR3, the DNA is TGTGCCAGCAGCCCCGGACAGGTCCATAATGAGCAGTTCTTC. Protein: CASSPGQVHNEQFF.

The genes are TRBV2 and TRBJ2-7; possibly TRBD2 for D (6 bases). Germline V gene sequence: CDR1 SNHLY, CDR2 FYNNEI. The V end lost 5 bases, the J end lost 0 bases, and 14 bases lay between the germline ends. CDR3 length equals 15 residues. For the CDR3, the DNA is TGTGCCAGCAGTCCCGGGACTCCCCCCTCCTACGAGCAGTACTTC. Its protein product is CASSPGTPPSYEQYF.

This clonotype has a handful of counts. V usage is TRBV18 and J usage is TRBJ1-3; the D is unclear. The CDR3 covers 15 residues. The ends were cut back, 3 bases at V and 4 bases at J, with 13 bases in the middle. Per the germline V gene, CDR1 is KGHSH and CDR2 is LQKENI. The CDR3 loop is CASSPATNQGNTIYF. CDR3 nucleotides: TGTGCCAGCTCACCGGCCACCAACCAGGGAAACACCATATATTTT. Full variable domain (outside the CDR3, taken from reference TRBV18 and TRBJ1-3): NAGVMQNPRHLVRRRGQEARLRCSPMKGHSHVYWYRQLPEEGLKFMVYLQKENIIDESGMPKERFSAEFPKEGPSILRIQQVVRGDSAAYFCASSPATNQGNTIYFGEGSWLTVV.